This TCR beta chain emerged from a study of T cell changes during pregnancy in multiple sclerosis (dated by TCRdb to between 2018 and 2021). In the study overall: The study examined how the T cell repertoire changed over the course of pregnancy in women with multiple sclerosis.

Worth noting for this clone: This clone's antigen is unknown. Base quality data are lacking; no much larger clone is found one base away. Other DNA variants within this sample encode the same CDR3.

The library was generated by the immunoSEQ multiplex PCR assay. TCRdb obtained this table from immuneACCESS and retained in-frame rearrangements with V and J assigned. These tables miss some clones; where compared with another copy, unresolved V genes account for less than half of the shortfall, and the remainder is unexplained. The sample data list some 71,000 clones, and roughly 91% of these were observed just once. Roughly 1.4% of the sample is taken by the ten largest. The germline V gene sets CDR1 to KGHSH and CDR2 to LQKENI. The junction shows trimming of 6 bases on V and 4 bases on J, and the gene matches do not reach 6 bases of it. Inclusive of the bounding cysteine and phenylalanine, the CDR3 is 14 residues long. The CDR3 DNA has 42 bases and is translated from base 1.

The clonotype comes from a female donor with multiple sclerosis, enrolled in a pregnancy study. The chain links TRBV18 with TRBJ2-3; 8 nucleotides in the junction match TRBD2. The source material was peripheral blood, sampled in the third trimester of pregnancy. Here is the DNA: TGTGCCAGCTCCCCCCGGGGGGGCCCAGATACGCAGTATTTT. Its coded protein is CASSPRGGPDTQYF.